The sequence of this T cell receptor (beta chain) was determined in a study of blood T cells in healthy people across ages (dated by TCRdb to between 2015 and 2017). With regard to the full study: In model experiments, template switching captured roughly one uniquely barcoded TCR beta cDNA molecule for every two T cells. To avoid experimental bias, donors of different ages were distributed randomly across sequencing lanes. The study measured age-related changes in TCR beta repertoire diversity using deep sequencing normalized with unique cDNA molecular identifiers. The donors were split into four age groups: young (average approximately 16 years), middle-aged (39), aged (approximately 60) and long-lived (roughly 77). Two additional independent replicas of 1 million unique cDNA reads from the same blood draw were analyzed for two donors (one aged 18 to 30 and one aged 80 or older).

Study-wide findings and limitations: Observed TCR beta diversity per million T cells fell roughly linearly with age, and a significant reduction was already apparent by age around 36. The long-lived group showed more naive CD4+ T cells, fewer expanded clones and increased TCR diversity than the aged group, suggesting age selection. Estimates of total diversity from one million sequenced T cells were regarded as lower bounds and underestimates. The CMV infection status of donors was not known, potentially confounding age-related changes in expanded clonotypes. There was a strong correlation between observed TCR beta diversity and the percentage of naive T cells measured by flow cytometry. Bulk unsorted PBMC profiling prevented conclusive comparison of naive and antigen-experienced compartments.

Donors were around 37 systemically healthy Caucasian individuals from Russia aged about 6 to 100 years. Approximately 9.3 milliliters of peripheral blood were collected from each donor into EDTA-treated Vacutainer tubes. Ficoll-Paque density-gradient centrifugation was used to isolate PBMCs, with at least 7 million per sample. Total RNA was extracted from PBMCs with Trizol reagent, with at least 5.5 micrograms obtained per sample. For every donor, an aliquot of PBMCs went through flow cytometry to measure the percentages of naive CD45RAhigh/CD27high T cells. Library generation was performed with 5' RACE. TCRdb records Illumina HiSeq 2500 as the sequencer. A second PCR of about 7 to 12 cycles was run with a J-beta primer mix and a sample-barcoded 5' primer. A template-switch 5' adaptor carrying 12 random nucleotides introduced a unique molecular identifier onto each TCR beta cDNA molecule. Each sample yielded at least 3 million CDR3-containing paired-end reads. All of the RNA was converted into first-strand cDNA using the Mint cDNA synthesis kit, with a TRBC-specific oligonucleotide serving as the primer. Following uracil-DNA glycosylase treatment, all cDNA underwent a first 18-cycle PCR with the universal primers M1SS and BC2_uni_R. On the authors' methods: Each sample was normalized by randomly selecting 1 million high-quality reads, each carrying a distinct molecular identifier. Reads with shared molecular identifiers were discarded instead of being binned into consensus sequences. MiTCR, set to a Q25 quality threshold and the strictest error-elimination algorithm, was used for CDR3 identification, clonotype clustering and error correction. Lower-bound total TCR beta diversity was estimated with a nonparametric unseen species model using Euler transformation. TCRdb trimmed the raw reads at Q25, called clones with MiXCR and kept productive beta chains. Rows matching on CDR3 protein sequence are summarized as one entry with the most common DNA and genes. It is TCRdb's table, rather than the study itself, that gives the V and J calls and clone size. The sample data list 910,000 or so distinct CDR3 sequences, and just over 50% of these were observed just once. About a fifth of the sample is in the top ten clones.

As regards this clonotype: Its cognate antigen has yet to be identified. No much larger clonotype is one base removed from it; base qualities were not supplied.

Sequences were obtained from blood. This sequence was found in an older woman in good health.

The DNA sequence reads TGTGCCAGCAGTTTAGGGCTAGCGGGGCCCCCGCAGGACATTCAGTACTTC. It specifies CASSLGLAGPPQDIQYF. The rearranged segments are TRBV28 and TRBJ2-4, and 9 bases in between align with TRBD2. Inclusive of the bounding cysteine and phenylalanine, the CDR3 is 17 residues long. The DNA shown is the 51-base CDR3, in frame from base 1. CDR1 and CDR2 are read off the germline V gene as MDHEN and SYDVKM. For this chain, trimming is 2 bases at the V end and 8 bases at the J end, and the number of junction bases without a gene match is 13.